These T cell receptor beta chains were read from a single sample in a study of blood T cell repertoires in COVID-19. Generated by immunoSEQ multiplex PCR, the TCRdb table keeps only in-frame clones and is missing some. This table holds some 120,000 clones, about 80% found once. The specimen sequenced was peripheral blood. The receptors here all came from a man between 70 and 80 years old with active or convalescent COVID-19. Each CDR3 is given with its conserved first and last residue. The D gene is left open where the match is weak. For some rows the clone size is stated as once, few or many, or as a class when expanded; others skip it.

>TRBJ1-5|TRBV10-2|NA|TRBD1
TGCGCCAGCGGCGACAGGGTGGATCAGCCCCAGCATTTT
CASGDRVDQPQHF
>TRBJ1-2|TRBV19|NA|NA
TGTGCCAGTAGTGGGTTCCCAAGCCGTGGGACACCCACTAACTATGGCTACACCTTC
CASSGFPSRGTPTNYGYTF
>TRBJ2-2|TRBV7-2|once|NA
TGTGCCAGCAGCTCGCGGGTATTAGCGAACACCGGGGAGCTGTTTTTT
CASSSRVLANTGELFF
>TRBJ1-4|TRBV19|once|NA
TGTGCCAGTAGTATGAGCACAGCCGCGGGTGAAAAACTGTTTTTT
CASSMSTAAGEKLFF
>TRBJ2-3|TRBV6-5|NA|TRBD1
TGTGCCAGCAGTTACTCGGACAGGGCTGCAGATACGCAGTATTTT
CASSYSDRAADTQYF
>TRBJ2-1|TRBV7-9|NA|TRBD1
TGTGCCAGCAGCTTCAGGGCTTCGGACAGGCTCTACAATGAGCAGTTCTTC
CASSFRASDRLYNEQFF
>TRBJ2-3|TRBV9|NA|NA
TGTGCCAGCAGCTCCCGTGGCAGACTCACAGATACGCAGTATTTT
CASSSRGRLTDTQYF
>TRBJ2-1|TRBV6-2/TRBV6-3|NA|NA
TGTGCCAGCAGCCGGCGGAGGGTTGAGCAGTTCTTC
CASSRRRVEQFF
>TRBJ1-2|TRBV3-1/TRBV3-2|NA|TRBD1
TGTGCCAGCAGCCAAGTCGGGACAGGCACTAACTATGGCTACACCTTC
CASSQVGTGTNYGYTF
>TRBJ2-1|TRBV6-2/TRBV6-3|NA|NA
TGTGCCAGCAGTCCGAGCGCCAATGAGCAGTTCTTC
CASSPSANEQFF
>TRBJ1-2|TRBV12-3/TRBV12-4|NA|TRBD1
TGTGCCAGCAGTTTCGAGGGGGCCTATGGCTACACCTTC
CASSFEGAYGYTF
>TRBJ1-2|TRBV27|NA|NA
TGTGCCAGCAGGCGGAGGGAAAACTATGGCTACACCTTC
CASRRRENYGYTF
>TRBJ1-1|TRBV5-5|NA|NA
TGTGCCAGCAGCTTAAAGCCCAACACTGAAGCTTTCTTT
CASSLKPNTEAFF
>TRBJ2-3|TRBV3-1/TRBV3-2|NA|TRBD2
TGTGCCAGCAGCCAAGGGACTAGCGGGAGGCTAGATACGCAGTATTTT
CASSQGTSGRLDTQYF
>TRBJ2-7|TRBV6-5|NA|NA
TGTGCCAGCAAACCCCGGGGAGGCATGGACGAGCAGTACTTC
CASKPRGGMDEQYF
>TRBJ1-5|TRBV6-4|NA|NA
TGTGCCAGCAGTGACTCTCCCAACAATCAGCCCCAGCATTTT
CASSDSPNNQPQHF
>TRBJ1-2|TRBV30|NA|NA
TGTGCCTGGAGTACTAACGGCGACTATGGCTACACCTTC
CAWSTNGDYGYTF
>TRBJ2-7|TRBV4-2|NA|NA
TGTGCCAGCAGCCAAGCACAGGGATACTCCTACGAGCAGTACTTC
CASSQAQGYSYEQYF
>TRBJ1-1|TRBV21-1|NA|NA
TGTGCCAGCAGCACAGACAGACGTAACACTGAAGCTTTCTTT
CASSTDRRNTEAFF
>TRBJ1-2|TRBV13|NA|NA
TGTGCCAGCAGCTTATACCACCAACTCTATGGCTACACCTTC
CASSLYHQLYGYTF
>TRBJ2-2|TRBV5-1|NA|TRBD2
TGCGCCAGCAGCATCCGGGAGGGTAGCCGCACCGGGGAGCTGTTTTTT
CASSIREGSRTGELFF
>TRBJ1-6|TRBV6-5|NA|NA
TGTGCCAGCAGCGCCGGACAGATCTATAATTCACCCCTCCACTTT
CASSAGQIYNSPLHF
>TRBJ1-1|TRBV7-2|NA|TRBD1
TGTGCCAGCAGACCAGGGACAGCCTCGACCACTGAAGCTTTCTTT
CASRPGTASTTEAFF
>TRBJ2-2|TRBV27|NA|NA
TGTGCCAGCACCCCACGAGGTGGCAGGGCCGGGGAGCTGTTTTTT
CASTPRGGRAGELFF
>TRBJ2-7|TRBV27|NA|TRBD2
TGTGCCAGCAGTCTCGCGGGGGGAGGTGAGCAGTACTTC
CASSLAGGGEQYF
>TRBJ1-2|TRBV4-2|NA|NA
TGTGCCAGCAGCCAAGAAGGAGATAATAAGGTCTATGGCTACACCTTC
CASSQEGDNKVYGYTF
>TRBJ1-2|TRBV6-2/TRBV6-3|NA|TRBD1
TGTGCCAGCAGTTACGTTCAGGGGGCGCTTGGCTACACCTTC
CASSYVQGALGYTF
>TRBJ1-5|TRBV28|few|NA
TGTGCCAGCAGCCCGGGGGGAGGGCTCAATCAGCCCCAGCATTTT
CASSPGGGLNQPQHF
>TRBJ1-1|TRBV9|NA|TRBD1
TGTGCCAGCAGCGATCGACAGGGATACACTGAAGCTTTCTTT
CASSDRQGYTEAFF
>TRBJ1-4|TRBV5-1|NA|TRBD1
TGCGCCAGCGCCCCGACAGGGCAGAGTGAAAAACTGTTTTTT
CASAPTGQSEKLFF
>TRBJ1-2|TRBV11-2|few|NA
TGTGCCAGCAGCTTAGGGGGGGGACTCTATGGCTACACCTTC
CASSLGGGLYGYTF
>TRBJ2-3|TRBV5-1|NA|TRBD1
TGCGCCAGCAGCTTGGAGGAGAGGGGGCTGGATACGCAGTATTTT
CASSLEERGLDTQYF
>TRBJ2-1|TRBV12-5|NA|TRBD2
TGTGCTAGTGGTTTGTCCCTAGCGGGAGGAGTATACAATGAGCAGTTCTTC
CASGLSLAGGVYNEQFF
>TRBJ2-1|TRBV11-3|NA|TRBD2
TGTGCCAGCAGCCGACGGACTAGCGGGAGGAGGAATGAGCAGTTCTTC
CASSRRTSGRRNEQFF
>TRBJ1-2|TRBV5-1|NA|TRBD1
TGCGCCAGCAGCCCACCGGGACAGTCCTATGGCTACACCTTC
CASSPPGQSYGYTF
>TRBJ2-3|TRBV5-1|NA|NA
TGCGCCAGCAGCTTGGGCGAATTCACAGATACGCAGTATTTT
CASSLGEFTDTQYF
>TRBJ2-5|TRBV5-4|NA|TRBD2
TGTGCCAGCAGCTTGGCTGGCGGGGGGTACCAAGAGACCCAGTACTTC
CASSLAGGGYQETQYF
>TRBJ2-6|TRBV4-1|NA|NA
TGCGCCAGCAGCCAAGCAGGGGCCTCTGGGGCCAACGTCCTGACTTTC
CASSQAGASGANVLTF
>TRBJ1-6|TRBV9|NA|NA
TGTGCCAGCAGCGCACAGCCCAATAATTCACCCCTCCACTTT
CASSAQPNNSPLHF
>TRBJ1-2|TRBV11-1|once|TRBD1
TGTGCCAGCAGCCTTGGACAGGGGGCGTACGGCTATGGCTACACCTTC
CASSLGQGAYGYGYTF
>TRBJ1-5|TRBV2|NA|TRBD1
TGTGCCAGCACCAAGGAGGGACAGGGAAGTCAGCCCCAGCATTTT
CASTKEGQGSQPQHF
>TRBJ2-5|TRBV11-3|NA|NA
TGTGCCAGCACCTGGGAGGAAGAGACCCAGTACTTC
CASTWEEETQYF
>TRBJ1-5|TRBV7-2|many|NA
TGTGCCAGCAGCCCAGGATTTAGCAATCAGCCCCAGCATTTT
CASSPGFSNQPQHF
>TRBJ1-6|TRBV2|NA|NA
TGTGCCAGCAGTGAAAAGGGGGACGGCTTTAATTCACCCCTCCACTTT
CASSEKGDGFNSPLHF